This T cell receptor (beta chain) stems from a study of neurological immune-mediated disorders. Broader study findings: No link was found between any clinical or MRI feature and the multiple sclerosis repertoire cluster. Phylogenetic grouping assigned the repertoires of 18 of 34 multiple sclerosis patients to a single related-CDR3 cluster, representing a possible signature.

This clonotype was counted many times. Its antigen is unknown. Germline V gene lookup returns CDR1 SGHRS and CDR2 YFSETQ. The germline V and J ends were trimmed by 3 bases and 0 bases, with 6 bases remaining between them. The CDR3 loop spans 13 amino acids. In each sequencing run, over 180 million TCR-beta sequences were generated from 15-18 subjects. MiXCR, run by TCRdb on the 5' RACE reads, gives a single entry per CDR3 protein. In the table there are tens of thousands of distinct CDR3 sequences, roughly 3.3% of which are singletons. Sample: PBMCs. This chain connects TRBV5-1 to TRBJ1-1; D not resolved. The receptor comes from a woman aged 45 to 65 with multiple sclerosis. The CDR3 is CASSSELNTEAFF. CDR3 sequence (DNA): TGCGCCAGCAGCTCCGAATTGAACACTGAAGCTTTCTTT.